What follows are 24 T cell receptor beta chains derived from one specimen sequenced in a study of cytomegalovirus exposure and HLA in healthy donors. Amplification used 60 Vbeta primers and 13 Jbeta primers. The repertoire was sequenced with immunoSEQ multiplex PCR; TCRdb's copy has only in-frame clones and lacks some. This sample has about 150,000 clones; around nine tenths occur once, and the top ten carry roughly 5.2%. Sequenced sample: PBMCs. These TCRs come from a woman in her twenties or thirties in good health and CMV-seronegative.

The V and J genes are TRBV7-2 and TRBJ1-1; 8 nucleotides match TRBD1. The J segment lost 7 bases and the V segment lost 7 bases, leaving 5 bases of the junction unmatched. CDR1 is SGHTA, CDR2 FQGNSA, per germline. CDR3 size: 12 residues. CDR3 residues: CASTQGADEAFF. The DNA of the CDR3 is TGTGCCAGCACCCAGGGGGCGGATGAAGCTTTCTTT.

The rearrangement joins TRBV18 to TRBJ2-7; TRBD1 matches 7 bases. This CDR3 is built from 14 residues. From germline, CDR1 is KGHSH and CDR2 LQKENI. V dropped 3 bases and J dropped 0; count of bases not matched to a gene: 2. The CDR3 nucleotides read TGTGCCAGCTCACCCGGGACAGTCTCCTACGAGCAGTACTTC. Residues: CASSPGTVSYEQYF. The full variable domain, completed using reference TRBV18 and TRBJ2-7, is NAGVMQNPRHLVRRRGQEARLRCSPMKGHSHVYWYRQLPEEGLKFMVYLQKENIIDESGMPKERFSAEFPKEGPSILRIQQVVRGDSAAYFCASSPGTVSYEQYFGPGTRLTVT.

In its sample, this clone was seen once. CDR3 DNA sequence: TGCGCCAGCAGCAAGGGACAGGGGGCAGATACGCAGTATTTT. Translation: CASSKGQGADTQYF. The chain combines TRBV5-1 with TRBJ2-3; 11 bases fit TRBD1. Trimming cost V 4 bases and J 4 bases; bases outside gene matches: 2. CDR1 is SGHRS and CDR2 is YFSETQ in the germline V gene. CDR3 length equals 14 residues. Variable domain in full (rest from reference TRBV5-1 and TRBJ2-3): KAGVTQTPRYLIKTRGQQVTLSCSPISGHRSVSWYQQTPGQGLQFLFEYFSETQRNKGNFPGRFSGRQFSNSRSEMNVSTLELGDSALYLCASSKGQGADTQYFGPGTRLTVL.

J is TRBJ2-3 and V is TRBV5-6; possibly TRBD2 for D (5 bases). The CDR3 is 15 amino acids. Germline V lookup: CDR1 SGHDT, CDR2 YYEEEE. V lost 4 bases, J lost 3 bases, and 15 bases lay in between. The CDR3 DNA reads TGTGCCAGCAGCAGCCCGGGGTTTAGAACAGATACGCAGTATTTT. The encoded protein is CASSSPGFRTDTQYF.

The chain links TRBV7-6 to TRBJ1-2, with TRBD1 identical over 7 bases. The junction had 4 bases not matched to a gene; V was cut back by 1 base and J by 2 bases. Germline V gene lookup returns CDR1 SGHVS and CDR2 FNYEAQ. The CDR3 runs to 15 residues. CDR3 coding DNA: TGTGCCAGCAGCTTAGGGGCAGGGGGGAACTATGGCTACACCTTC. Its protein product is CASSLGAGGNYGYTF. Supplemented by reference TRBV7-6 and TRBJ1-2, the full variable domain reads GAGVSQSPRYKVTKRGQDVALRCDPISGHVSLYWYRQALGQGPEFLTYFNYEAQQDKSGLPNDRFSAERPEGSISTLTIQRTEQRDSAMYRCASSLGAGGNYGYTFGSGTRLTVV.

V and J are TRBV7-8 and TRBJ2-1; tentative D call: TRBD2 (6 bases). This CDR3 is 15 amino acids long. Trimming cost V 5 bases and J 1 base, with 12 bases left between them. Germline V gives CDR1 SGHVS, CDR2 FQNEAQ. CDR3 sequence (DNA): TGTGCCAGCAGCCTTGGTGCGGGGTCCTACAATGAGCAGTTCTTC. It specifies CASSLGAGSYNEQFF. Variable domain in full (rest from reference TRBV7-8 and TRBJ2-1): GAGVSQSPRYKVAKRGQDVALRCDPISGHVSLFWYQQALGQGPEFLTYFQNEAQLDKSGLPSDRFFAERPEGSVSTLKIQRTQQEDSAVYLCASSLGAGSYNEQFFGPGTRLTVL.

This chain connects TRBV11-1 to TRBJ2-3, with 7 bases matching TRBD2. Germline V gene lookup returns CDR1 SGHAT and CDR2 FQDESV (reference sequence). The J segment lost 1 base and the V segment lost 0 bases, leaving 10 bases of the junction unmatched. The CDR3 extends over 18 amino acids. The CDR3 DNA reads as TGTGCCAGCAGCTTAGCCCGAGCGGGCGGGGGTCGCACAGATACGCAGTATTTT. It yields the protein CASSLARAGGGRTDTQYF.

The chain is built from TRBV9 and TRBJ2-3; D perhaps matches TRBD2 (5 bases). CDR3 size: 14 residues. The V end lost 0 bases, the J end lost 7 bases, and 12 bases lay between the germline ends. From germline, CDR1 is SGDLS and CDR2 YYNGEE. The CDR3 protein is CASSVDRGGNTQYF. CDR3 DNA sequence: TGTGCCAGCAGCGTAGATCGGGGTGGCAATACGCAGTATTTT. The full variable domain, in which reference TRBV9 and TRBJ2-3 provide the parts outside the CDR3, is DSGVTQTPKHLITATGQRVTLRCSPRSGDLSVYWYQQSLDQGLQFLIQYYNGEERAKGNILERFSAQQFPDLHSELNLSSLELGDSALYFCASSVDRGGNTQYFGPGTRLTVL.

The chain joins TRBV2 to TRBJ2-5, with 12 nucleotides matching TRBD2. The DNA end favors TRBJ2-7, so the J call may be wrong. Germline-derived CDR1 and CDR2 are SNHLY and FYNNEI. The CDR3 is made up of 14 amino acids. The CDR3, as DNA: TGTGCCAGCAAAGGACTAGCGGGGCCCTACGAGCAGTACTTC. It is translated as CASKGLAGPYEQYF.

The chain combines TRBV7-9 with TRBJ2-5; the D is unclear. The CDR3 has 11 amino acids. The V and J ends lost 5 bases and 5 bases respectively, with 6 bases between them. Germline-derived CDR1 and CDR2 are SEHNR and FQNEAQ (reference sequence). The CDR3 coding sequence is TGTGCCAGCAGCGAGAGGGAGACCCAGTACTTC. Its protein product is CASSERETQYF.

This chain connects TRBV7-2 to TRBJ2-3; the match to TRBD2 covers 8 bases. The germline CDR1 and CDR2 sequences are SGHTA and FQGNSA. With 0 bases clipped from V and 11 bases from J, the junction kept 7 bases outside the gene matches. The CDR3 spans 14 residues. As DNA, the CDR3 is TGTGCCAGCAGCTTAGCGCTGCGGGGGGTGGGGCAGTATTTT. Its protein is CASSLALRGVGQYF.

CDR3 region: CASSQVAGAGYNEQFF. CDR3 sequence (DNA): TGCGCCAGCAGCCAGGTAGCCGGTGCTGGGTACAATGAGCAGTTCTTC. V and J are TRBV4-3 and TRBJ2-1; the D is unclear. Germline lookup yields CDR1 LGHNA and CDR2 YSLEER. The CDR3 has 16 residues. Trimming left V 3 bases short and J 4 bases short, with 16 bases between.

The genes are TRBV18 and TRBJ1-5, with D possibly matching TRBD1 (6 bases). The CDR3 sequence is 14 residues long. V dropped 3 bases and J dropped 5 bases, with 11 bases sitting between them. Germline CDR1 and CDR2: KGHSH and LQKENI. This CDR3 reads CASSPGAGDQPQHF. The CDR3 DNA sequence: TGTGCCAGCTCACCTGGGGCAGGGGATCAGCCCCAGCATTTT.

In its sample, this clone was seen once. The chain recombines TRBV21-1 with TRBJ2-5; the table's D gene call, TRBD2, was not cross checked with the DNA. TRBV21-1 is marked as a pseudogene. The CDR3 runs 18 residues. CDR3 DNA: TGTGCCAGCAGCAAAGAGGCGAGGGAGCGTAAAGATAAAGAGACCCAGTACTTC. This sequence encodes CASSKEARERKDKETQYF.

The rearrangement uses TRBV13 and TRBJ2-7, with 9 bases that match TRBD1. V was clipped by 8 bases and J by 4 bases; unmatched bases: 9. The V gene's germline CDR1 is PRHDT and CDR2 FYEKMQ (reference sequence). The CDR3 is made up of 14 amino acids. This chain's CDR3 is CASGQGPAPYEQYF. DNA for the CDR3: TGTGCCAGCGGACAGGGGCCGGCACCTTACGAGCAGTACTTC.

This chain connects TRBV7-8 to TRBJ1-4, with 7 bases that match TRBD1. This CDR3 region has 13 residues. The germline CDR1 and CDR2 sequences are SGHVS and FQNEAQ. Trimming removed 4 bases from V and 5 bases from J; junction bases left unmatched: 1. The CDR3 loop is CASSSRGNEKLFF. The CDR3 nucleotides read TGTGCCAGCAGCTCCAGGGGGAATGAAAAACTGTTTTTT.

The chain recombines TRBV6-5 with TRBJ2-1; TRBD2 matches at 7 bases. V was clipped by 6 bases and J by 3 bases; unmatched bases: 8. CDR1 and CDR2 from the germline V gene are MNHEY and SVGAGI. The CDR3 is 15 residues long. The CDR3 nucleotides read TGTGCCAGCAGGGTGGGAGGGGTAGGCTACAATGAGCAGTTCTTC. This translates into CASRVGGVGYNEQFF.

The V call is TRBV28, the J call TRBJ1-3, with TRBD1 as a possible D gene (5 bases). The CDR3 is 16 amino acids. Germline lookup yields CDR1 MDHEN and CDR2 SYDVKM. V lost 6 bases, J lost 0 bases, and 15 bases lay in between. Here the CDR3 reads CASRGVLRISGNTIYF. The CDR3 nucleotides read TGTGCCAGCAGAGGGGTTTTGCGAATCTCTGGAAACACCATATATTTT. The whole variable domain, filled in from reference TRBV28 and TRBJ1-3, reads DVKVTQSSRYLVKRTGEKVFLECVQDMDHENMFWYRQDPGLGLRLIYFSYDVKMKEKGDIPEGYSVSREKKERFSLILESASTNQTSMYLCASRGVLRISGNTIYFGEGSWLTVV.

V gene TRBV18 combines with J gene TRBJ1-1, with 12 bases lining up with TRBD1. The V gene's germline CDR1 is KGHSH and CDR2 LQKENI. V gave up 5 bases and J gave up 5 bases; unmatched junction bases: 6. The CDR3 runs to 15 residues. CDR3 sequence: CASSSGQGAITEAFF. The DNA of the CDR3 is TGTGCCAGCTCATCGGGACAGGGGGCAATTACTGAAGCTTTCTTT.

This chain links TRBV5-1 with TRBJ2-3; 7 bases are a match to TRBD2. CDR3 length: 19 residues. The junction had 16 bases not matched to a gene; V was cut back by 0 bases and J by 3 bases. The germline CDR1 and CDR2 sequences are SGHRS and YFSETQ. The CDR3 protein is CASSLGRPTLADLTDTQYF. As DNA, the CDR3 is TGCGCCAGCAGCTTGGGGCGACCGACCCTAGCGGATTTAACAGATACGCAGTATTTT.

The CDR3 DNA reads TGTGCCAGCAGTTATCGGACTAGCGGTTTCTACAATGAGCAGTTCTTC. It is translated as CASSYRTSGFYNEQFF. J is TRBJ2-1 and V is TRBV27, with 10 nucleotides matching TRBD2. Germline values: CDR1 MNHEY, CDR2 SMNVEV (reference sequence). V was clipped by 4 bases and J by 3 bases; unmatched bases: 6. The CDR3 contains 16 residues.

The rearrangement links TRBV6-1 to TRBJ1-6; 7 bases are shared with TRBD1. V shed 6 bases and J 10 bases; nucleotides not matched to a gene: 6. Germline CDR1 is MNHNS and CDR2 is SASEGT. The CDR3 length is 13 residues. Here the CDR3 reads CASSRQGDSPLHF. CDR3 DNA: TGTGCCAGCAGCCGACAGGGAGACTCACCCCTCCACTTT.

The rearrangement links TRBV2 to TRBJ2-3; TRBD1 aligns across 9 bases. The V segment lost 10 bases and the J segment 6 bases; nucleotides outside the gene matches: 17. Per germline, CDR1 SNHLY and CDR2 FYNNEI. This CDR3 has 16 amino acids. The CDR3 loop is CATRTPGQGVRDTQYF. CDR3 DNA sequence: TGTGCCACCCGGACGCCGGGACAGGGAGTAAGGGATACGCAGTATTTT.

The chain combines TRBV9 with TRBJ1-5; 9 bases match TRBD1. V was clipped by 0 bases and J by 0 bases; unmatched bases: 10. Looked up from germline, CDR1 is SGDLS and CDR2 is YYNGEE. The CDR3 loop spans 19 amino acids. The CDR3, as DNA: TGTGCCAGCAGCGTAGACGGGGACAGGGATGCGTATAGCAATCAGCCCCAGCATTTT. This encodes CASSVDGDRDAYSNQPQHF.